Listed below are T cell receptor beta chains from one sample, sequenced in a study of blood T cell repertoires in COVID-19. Some clones are missing from TCRdb's copy, which holds only in-frame ones; the method was immunoSEQ multiplex PCR. The data hold 230,000 or so clones, with 65% to 85% observed a single time. Sequenced sample: peripheral blood. The receptors derive from a middle-aged man with active or convalescent COVID-19. The CDR3 runs from the conserved cysteine through the conserved F or W. Fields, in order: clone size, V gene, J gene, D gene, CDR3 protein, CDR3 DNA. A D gene is named only where the DNA matches it firmly. Clone sizes are given selectively: once, few, many, or a class where the clone is expanded.

size: -; V: TRBV10-3; J: TRBJ2-2; D: TRBD1; CDR3: CAISWDRGTGELFF; DNA: TGTGCCATCAGTTGGGACAGGGGTACCGGGGAGCTGTTTTTT
size: -; V: TRBV5-1; J: TRBJ1-4; D: -; CDR3: CASSPGWQREEKLFF; DNA: TGCGCCAGCAGCCCGGGGTGGCAGCGGGAAGAAAAACTGTTTTTT
size: once; V: TRBV18; J: TRBJ1-2; D: TRBD1; CDR3: CASSLGQGENYGYTF; DNA: TGTGCCAGCTCTCTTGGACAGGGAGAAAACTATGGCTACACCTTC
size: -; V: TRBV6-5; J: TRBJ2-2; D: -; CDR3: CASSYGSQVGELFF; DNA: TGTGCCAGCAGTTACGGGAGCCAAGTAGGGGAGCTGTTTTTT
size: -; V: TRBV6-4; J: TRBJ1-3; D: TRBD1; CDR3: CASSGSGGGGNTIYF; DNA: TGTGCCAGCAGTGGATCAGGGGGAGGTGGAAACACCATATATTTT
size: -; V: TRBV28; J: TRBJ1-1; D: TRBD1; CDR3: CASSSRDRVRTEAFF; DNA: TGTGCCAGCAGCTCCCGGGACAGGGTGCGCACTGAAGCTTTCTTT
size: -; V: TRBV2; J: TRBJ2-1; D: TRBD1; CDR3: CASSLGQLENEQFF; DNA: TGTGCCAGCAGCCTGGGACAGCTTGAGAATGAGCAGTTCTTC
size: -; V: TRBV28; J: TRBJ1-4; D: -; CDR3: CASRGSDRLNEKLFF; DNA: TGTGCCAGCAGGGGGTCGGACAGACTTAATGAAAAACTGTTTTTT
size: -; V: TRBV7-9; J: TRBJ2-5; D: -; CDR3: CASSSGEVRVSETQYF; DNA: TGTGCCAGCAGCTCGGGTGAGGTCAGGGTGTCAGAGACCCAGTACTTC
size: -; V: TRBV29-1; J: TRBJ1-2; D: TRBD1; CDR3: CSVTGQSYGYTF; DNA: TGCAGCGTTACGGGACAGTCATATGGCTACACCTTC
size: -; V: TRBV5-1; J: TRBJ2-2; D: -; CDR3: CASSLRSGHTGELFF; DNA: TGCGCCAGCAGCTTGCGGAGCGGGCACACCGGGGAGCTGTTTTTT
size: -; V: TRBV2; J: TRBJ1-4; D: TRBD1; CDR3: CATREQGAEKLFF; DNA: TGTGCCACAAGGGAACAGGGGGCGGAAAAACTGTTTTTT
size: -; V: TRBV23-1; J: TRBJ2-5; D: -; CDR3: CASPPGKTQYF; DNA: TGCGCCAGCCCCCCGGGGAAGACCCAGTACTTC
size: -; V: TRBV2; J: TRBJ2-3; D: -; CDR3: CASRSLGASTDTQYF; DNA: TGTGCCAGCCGATCCTTGGGGGCTAGCACAGATACGCAGTATTTT
size: -; V: TRBV5-1; J: TRBJ1-3; D: TRBD1; CDR3: CASSSTGDTGNTIYF; DNA: TGCGCCAGCAGCTCGACAGGGGATACAGGAAACACCATATATTTT
size: -; V: TRBV24-1; J: TRBJ2-5; D: -; CDR3: CATSETWGLQTQYF; DNA: TGTGCCACCAGTGAAACTTGGGGGCTGCAGACCCAGTACTTC
size: -; V: TRBV5-4; J: TRBJ1-2; D: TRBD1; CDR3: CASSPSRDRVDDRYGYTF; DNA: TGTGCCAGCAGCCCCTCCCGGGACAGGGTAGATGATCGGTATGGCTACACCTTC
size: -; V: TRBV6-2/TRBV6-3; J: TRBJ2-3; D: TRBD1; CDR3: CASSPDRGHKTDTQYF; DNA: TGTGCCAGCAGTCCCGACAGGGGGCATAAGACAGATACGCAGTATTTT
size: -; V: TRBV24-1; J: TRBJ1-2; D: -; CDR3: CATSDPQTVEGIYGYTF; DNA: TGTGCCACCAGTGATCCCCAGACAGTGGAGGGGATCTATGGCTACACCTTC
size: once; V: TRBV7-2; J: TRBJ1-6; D: -; CDR3: CASSFRSGGVNSPLHF; DNA: TGTGCCAGCAGCTTCAGGAGCGGGGGCGTAAATTCACCCCTCCACTTT
size: -; V: TRBV2; J: TRBJ1-1; D: -; CDR3: CASSVRHLNTEAFF; DNA: TGTGCCAGCAGTGTGAGGCATCTGAACACTGAAGCTTTCTTT
size: once; V: TRBV10-1; J: TRBJ1-6; D: TRBD1; CDR3: CASSSGTEDSPLHF; DNA: TGCGCCAGCTCCTCCGGGACAGAGGATTCACCCCTCCACTTT
size: -; V: TRBV7-2; J: TRBJ2-5; D: -; CDR3: CASSLGARIETQYF; DNA: TGTGCCAGCAGCTTAGGGGCGCGCATTGAGACCCAGTACTTC
size: -; V: TRBV5-1; J: TRBJ1-2; D: TRBD1; CDR3: CASSHDGGQGSGYTF; DNA: TGCGCCAGCAGCCACGACGGAGGACAGGGAAGTGGCTACACCTTC
size: -; V: TRBV27; J: TRBJ2-7; D: -; CDR3: CASRLLGASKNEQYF; DNA: TGTGCCAGCCGACTTTTAGGGGCATCTAAGAACGAGCAGTACTTC